These 19 T cell receptor beta chains share one sample of origin, sequenced in a study of monozygotic twins with inflammatory bowel disease. Reprocessing the 5' RACE reads, TCRdb reports a single entry for every CDR3 protein and omits DNA. This sample's clone table lists some 330,000 distinct CDR3 sequences. Material: blood. The receptors stem from a human donor with ulcerative colitis or Crohn's disease, or a healthy co-twin of an affected twin (not recorded which).

The genes are TRBV6-2 or TRBV6-3 and TRBJ1-5; TCRdb designates TRBD1, a call that cannot be tested without DNA. The CDR3 is 13 residues long. Germline assignment: CDR1 MNHEY and CDR2 SVGEGT. This CDR3 reads CASMEVGRRPQHF.

The J gene is TRBJ1-5, the V gene TRBV15; TCRdb picks TRBD1, but there is no DNA to check that call. The CDR3 covers 14 residues. CDR1 and CDR2 from the germline V gene are LNHNV and YYDKDF (reference sequence). The CDR3 here is CATSSQGEGQPQHF.

This sequence joins TRBV18 and TRBJ1-3; the D gene TCRdb calls, TRBD1, cannot be checked with no DNA. The CDR3 has 15 amino acids. Germline assignment: CDR1 KGHSH and CDR2 LQKENI. The CDR3 here is CASSPNAGAGNTIYF.

The chain uses TRBV7-6 and TRBJ2-1; the TCRdb D gene call, TRBD1, has no DNA to confirm it. Germline values: CDR1 SGHVS, CDR2 FNYEAQ. The CDR3 extends over 15 amino acids. CDR3 protein: CASSLNRGVNNEQFF.

This chain uses TRBV27 with TRBJ2-5. There are 13 residues in the CDR3. Germline values: CDR1 MNHEY, CDR2 SMNVEV (reference sequence). The CDR3 protein is CASSPKGVETQYF.

This sequence joins TRBV27 and TRBJ1-1. The CDR3 is made up of 15 amino acids. In germline, CDR1 is MNHEY, CDR2 SMNVEV (reference sequence). The CDR3: CASSFSSEGSTEAFF.

This sequence joins TRBV6-2 or TRBV6-3 and TRBJ2-7; TCRdb reports TRBD1, a call that lacks DNA to check it against. The CDR3 contains 15 residues. CDR1 is MNHEY and CDR2 is SVGEGT in the germline V gene. CDR3 residues: CASSSRQGVIYEQYF.

The V gene is TRBV29-1, the J gene TRBJ2-4; the D gene TCRdb calls, TRBD1, cannot be checked with no DNA. This CDR3 region has 13 residues. CDR1 SQVTM and CDR2 ANQGSEA come from the germline V gene. CDR3 protein: CSVEDARGDIQYF.

The V and J genes are TRBV6-1 and TRBJ2-2; the D call from TCRdb, TRBD2, cannot be confirmed without DNA. The CDR3 totals 16 residues. Germline CDR1 reads MNHNS; CDR2 reads SASEGT. CDR3 in amino acids: CASSRTLAGGSGELFF.

The chain combines TRBV19 with TRBJ2-2; the TCRdb D gene call, TRBD1, has no DNA to confirm it. CDR1 and CDR2 (germline): LNHDA, SQIVND (reference sequence). The CDR3 runs to 17 residues. This CDR3 reads CASSITGGGQGTGELFF.

V is TRBV12-3 or TRBV12-4 and J is TRBJ1-3; TCRdb outputs TRBD1, but without DNA this stays unchecked. The CDR3 covers 17 residues. The CDR3 loop reads CASSLKGQILSGNTIYF.

The chain is built from TRBV19 and TRBJ1-1. CDR1 is LNHDA, CDR2 SQIVND, per germline (reference sequence). This CDR3 has 13 residues. The CDR3 region is CASSIQRGTEAFF.

The chain joins TRBV29-1 to TRBJ2-4; TCRdb gives TRBD2 as the D gene, but with no DNA this cannot be confirmed. The CDR3 has 15 amino acids. Germline V gene sequence: CDR1 SQVTM, CDR2 ANQGSEA. The CDR3 loop is CSAVSGGAGKNIQYF.

This chain joins TRBV2 and TRBJ2-7; TCRdb calls TRBD1, which cannot be checked without DNA. Germline V gene data show CDR1 as SNHLY and CDR2 as FYNNEI. The CDR3 runs to 15 residues. The CDR3 region is CASTPGGGGGGEQYF.

The CDR3 region is CASSFGTGVDTQYF. This chain joins TRBV7-2 and TRBJ2-3; TCRdb proposes TRBD1, but this gene call is untestable without DNA. The CDR3 loop spans 14 amino acids. CDR1 SGHTA and CDR2 FQGNSA come from the germline V gene.

The rearrangement uses TRBV9 and TRBJ2-7; TCRdb designates TRBD1, a call that cannot be tested without DNA. The CDR3 is 16 residues long. Germline CDR1 reads SGDLS; CDR2 reads YYNGEE. This CDR3 reads CASSVGIRDTDYEQYF.

The chain uses TRBV30 and TRBJ2-5; the TCRdb D gene call, TRBD1, has no DNA to confirm it. CDR1 and CDR2 (germline): GTSNPN, SVGIG (reference sequence). The length of the CDR3 is 14 residues. CDR3 in amino acids: CAWSRAGGLETQYF.

This chain links TRBV7-8 with TRBJ1-3; the TCRdb D gene call, TRBD1, has no DNA to confirm it. In germline, CDR1 is SGHVS, CDR2 FQNEAQ. This CDR3 has 16 amino acids. CDR3 amino acids: CASSPQDRGAGNTIYF.

This sequence joins TRBV7-2 and TRBJ1-1; TCRdb lists TRBD1, though no DNA is available to test this call. The germline CDR1 and CDR2 sequences are SGHTA and FQGNSA. The CDR3 is made up of 14 amino acids. The CDR3 sequence: CASTEYRENTEAFF.